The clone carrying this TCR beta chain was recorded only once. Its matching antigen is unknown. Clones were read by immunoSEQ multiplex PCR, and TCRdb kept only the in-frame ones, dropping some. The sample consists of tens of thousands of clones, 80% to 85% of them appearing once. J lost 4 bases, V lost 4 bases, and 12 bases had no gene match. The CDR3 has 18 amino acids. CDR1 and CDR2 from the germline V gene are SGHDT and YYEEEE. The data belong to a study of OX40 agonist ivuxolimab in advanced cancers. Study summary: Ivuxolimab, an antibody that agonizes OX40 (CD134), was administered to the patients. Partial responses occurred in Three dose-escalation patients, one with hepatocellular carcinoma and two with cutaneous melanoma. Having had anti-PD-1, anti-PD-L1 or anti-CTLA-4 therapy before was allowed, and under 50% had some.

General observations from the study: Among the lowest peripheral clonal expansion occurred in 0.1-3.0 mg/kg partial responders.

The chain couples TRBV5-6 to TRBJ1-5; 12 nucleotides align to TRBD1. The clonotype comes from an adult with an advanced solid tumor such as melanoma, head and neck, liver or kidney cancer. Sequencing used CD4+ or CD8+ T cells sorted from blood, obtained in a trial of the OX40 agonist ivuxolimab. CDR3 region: CASSRRWWGQGANQPQHF. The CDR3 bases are TGTGCCAGCAGCCGACGTTGGTGGGGACAGGGGGCTAATCAGCCCCAGCATTTT.